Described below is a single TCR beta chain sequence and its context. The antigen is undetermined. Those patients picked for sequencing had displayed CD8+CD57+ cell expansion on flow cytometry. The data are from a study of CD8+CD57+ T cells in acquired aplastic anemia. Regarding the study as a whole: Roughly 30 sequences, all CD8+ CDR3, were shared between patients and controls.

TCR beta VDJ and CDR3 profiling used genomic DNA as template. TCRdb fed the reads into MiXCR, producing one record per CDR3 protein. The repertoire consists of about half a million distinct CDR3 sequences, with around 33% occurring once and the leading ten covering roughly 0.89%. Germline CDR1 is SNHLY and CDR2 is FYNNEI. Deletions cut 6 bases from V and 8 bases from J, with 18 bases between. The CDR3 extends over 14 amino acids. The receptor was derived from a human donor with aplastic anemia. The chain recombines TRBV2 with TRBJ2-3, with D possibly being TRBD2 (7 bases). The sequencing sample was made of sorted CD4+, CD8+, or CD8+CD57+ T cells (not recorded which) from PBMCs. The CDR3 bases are TGTGCCAGCAGGGGTCCGGGGGGCGCGGGTACGCAGTATTTT. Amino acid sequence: CASRGPGGAGTQYF.